The rows below give T cell receptor beta chains drawn from one sample of a study of CD8 T cells in ankylosing spondylitis. TCRdb recomputed calls from the 5' RACE reads with MiXCR, one row per CDR3 protein. This table has 220,000 or so distinct CDR3 sequences, over 9.5% appearing once. Sequences were obtained from blood, either unsorted or a sorted T cell fraction (not recorded which). Receptors were obtained from a male donor with ankylosing spondylitis or in good health (not recorded which). The CDR3 runs from the conserved cysteine through the conserved F or W. A D gene is named only where the DNA matches it firmly. Clone size appears in some rows only: once, few, many, or a class for an expanded clone.

clone_size	d_call	v_call	j_call	cdr3_nt	cdr3_aa
few	NA	TRBV7-2	TRBJ2-5	TGTGCCAGCAGCGTAACCGGGACGGAAGAGACCCAGTACTTC	CASSVTGTEETQYF
many	NA	TRBV12-3/TRBV12-4	TRBJ2-7	TGTGCCAGCTCCCGGTGGCCCTACGAGCAGTACTTC	CASSRWPYEQYF
many	TRBD2	TRBV7-2	TRBJ2-7	TGTGCCAGCAGCTCAGGGTTGGCGGGGGTAGGCGAGCAGTACTTC	CASSSGLAGVGEQYF
many	NA	TRBV20-1	TRBJ2-7	TGCAGTGCTAGATCTGGCGGGGTTGACTGGGAGCAGTACTTC	CSARSGGVDWEQYF
many	NA	TRBV6-1	TRBJ2-5	TGTGCCAGCAGTGGTACTAGTACCCTACAAGAGACCCAGTACTTC	CASSGTSTLQETQYF
few	TRBD1	TRBV29-1	TRBJ2-3	TGCAGCGTTGACTCGGGACAGGCAGATAGCACAGATACGCAGTATTTT	CSVDSGQADSTDTQYF
many	TRBD1	TRBV28	TRBJ1-2	TGTGCCAGCAGCTTCACAGGGGGCGATGGCTACACCTTC	CASSFTGGDGYTF
many	NA	TRBV3-1	TRBJ2-1	TGTGCCAGCAGCCCCGGGACGCCACAGTTCTTC	CASSPGTPQFF
NA	NA	TRBV20-1	TRBJ1-1	TGCAGTGCCATGGGGAGCCGAACCAGGGGTGAAGCTTTCTTT	CSAMGSRTRGEAFF
NA	NA	TRBV12-3/TRBV12-4	TRBJ1-2	TGTGCCAGCAGTCAAACAGGGACAATCTATGGCTACACCTTC	CASSQTGTIYGYTF
NA	TRBD2	TRBV12-3/TRBV12-4	TRBJ2-5	TGTGCCACCTCGAGGAGCGGGGGGGTAATTTTGGAGACCCAGTACTTC	CATSRSGGVILETQYF
NA	NA	TRBV28	TRBJ2-7	TGTGCCAGCAGTTTATCGCGGACGAGCGAGCAGTACTTC	CASSLSRTSEQYF
few	NA	TRBV7-6	TRBJ1-6	TGTGCCAGCAGCTTCGGGATTAGCTCCTATAATTCACCCCTCCACTTT	CASSFGISSYNSPLHF
NA	NA	TRBV28	TRBJ2-2	TGTGCCAGCAGTAAATATGCCGCGAACACCGGGGAGCTGTTTTTT	CASSKYAANTGELFF
many	TRBD1	TRBV6-1	TRBJ2-7	TGTGCCAGCAGAGCTACAGGGGGCGGCTACGAGCAGTACTTC	CASRATGGGYEQYF
few	NA	TRBV7-3	TRBJ2-5	TGTGCCAGCAGCTTAACTGGTCGGCAGGGCACGGGCGAGACCCAGTACTTC	CASSLTGRQGTGETQYF
few	NA	TRBV3-1	TRBJ1-4	TGTGCCAGCAGCCAAGGGGCCCGGCAGGTCGGTGATAATGAAAAACTGTTTTTT	CASSQGARQVGDNEKLFF
NA	NA	TRBV20-1	TRBJ1-2	TGCAGTGCTCAAGGGGCAGGGATAAATGATGGCTACACCTTC	CSAQGAGINDGYTF
many	NA	TRBV28	TRBJ2-2	TGTGCCAGCAGTTTCAACAGGGCGGTCACCGGGGAGCTGTTTTTT	CASSFNRAVTGELFF
many	NA	TRBV29-1	TRBJ2-3	TGCAGCGTTGAATATTCGGAGCTACCAGATACGCAGTATTTT	CSVEYSELPDTQYF